This TCR beta chain emerged from a study of T-cell memory formation after mild COVID-19. Study-wide findings and caveats: The second-wave clones peaking on day 37 were not confirmed as SARS-CoV-2-specific. Whereas later expanders leaned CD4+, clones contracting day 15 to 85 showed a balanced CD4/CD8 makeup. Pre-infection memory showed some responding clones, and this suggested that cross-reactive memory joined.

The CDR3 length is 13 residues. Germline V CDR1 and CDR2: LNHDA, SQIVND (reference sequence). V lost 1 base to trimming and J lost 0 bases, with 4 bases between them. TCRdb re-called the 5' RACE reads with MiXCR, one entry per CDR3 protein. In the table there are fewer than 550,000 distinct CDR3 sequences, approximately 20% of which are singletons. In the case of this clonotype: No antigen is known for it.

This sequence originates from an adult woman who had mild COVID-19 (a few samples of this study predate the infection). Cell type and time point are not known. The chain carries TRBV19 and TRBJ2-7; D is unresolved. The sequenced sample consisted of PBMCs or a T cell subset sorted from them (not recorded which). The CDR3 sequence: CASSIGTSYEQYF. As DNA, the CDR3 is TGTGCCAGTAGTATAGGGACCTCCTACGAGCAGTACTTC.